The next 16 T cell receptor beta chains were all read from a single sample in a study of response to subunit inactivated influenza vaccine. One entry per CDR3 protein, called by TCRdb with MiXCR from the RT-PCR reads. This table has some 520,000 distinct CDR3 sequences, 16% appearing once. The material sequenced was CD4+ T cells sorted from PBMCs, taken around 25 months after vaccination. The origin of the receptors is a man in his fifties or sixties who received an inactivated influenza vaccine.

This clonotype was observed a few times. CDR3 nucleotide sequence: TGCGCCAGCAGCCCCTTGGAGGCCGGGGAGCTGTTTTTT. Its protein is CASSPLEAGELFF. V usage is TRBV4-3 and J usage is TRBJ2-2; D is possibly TRBD2 (5 bases). The CDR3 has 13 amino acids. V lost 4 bases and J lost 6, with 9 bases in between. CDR1 and CDR2 from the germline V gene are LGHNA and YSLEER.

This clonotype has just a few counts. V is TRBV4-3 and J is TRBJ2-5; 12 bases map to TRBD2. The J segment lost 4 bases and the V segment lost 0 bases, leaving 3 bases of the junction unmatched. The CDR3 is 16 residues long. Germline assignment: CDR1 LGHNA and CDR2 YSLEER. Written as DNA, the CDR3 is TGCGCCAGCAGCCAAGAACTAGCGGGGGGACGAGAGACCCAGTACTTC. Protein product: CASSQELAGGRETQYF.

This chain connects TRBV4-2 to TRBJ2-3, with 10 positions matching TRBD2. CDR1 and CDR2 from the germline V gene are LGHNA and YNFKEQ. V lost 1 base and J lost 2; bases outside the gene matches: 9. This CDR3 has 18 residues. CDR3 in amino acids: CASSQGIAGGQNTDTQYF. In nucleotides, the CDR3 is TGTGCCAGCAGCCAAGGAATAGCGGGAGGTCAAAACACAGATACGCAGTATTTT.

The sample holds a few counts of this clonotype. CDR3 sequence (DNA): TGCGCCAGCAGCGCTAAAACGTCCACTGAAGCTTTCTTT. Amino acids: CASSAKTSTEAFF. This chain uses TRBV4-3 with TRBJ1-1; no reliable D call. The CDR3 consists of 13 residues. The germline CDR1 and CDR2 sequences are LGHNA and YSLEER. V dropped 5 bases and J dropped 4 bases, with 11 bases sitting between them.

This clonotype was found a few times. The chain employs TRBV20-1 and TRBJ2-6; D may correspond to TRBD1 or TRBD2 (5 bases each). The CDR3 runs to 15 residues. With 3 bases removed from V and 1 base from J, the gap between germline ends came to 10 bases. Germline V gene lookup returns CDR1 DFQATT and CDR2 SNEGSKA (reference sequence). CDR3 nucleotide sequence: TGCAGTGCTAGCTCGGGACGGTCTGGGGCCAACGTCCTGACTTTC. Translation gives CSASSGRSGANVLTF.

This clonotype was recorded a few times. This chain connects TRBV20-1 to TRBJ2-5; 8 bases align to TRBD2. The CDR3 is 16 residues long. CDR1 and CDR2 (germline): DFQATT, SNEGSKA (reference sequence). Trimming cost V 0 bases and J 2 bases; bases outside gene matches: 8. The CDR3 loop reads CSARDLAGGYQETQYF. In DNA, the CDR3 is TGCAGTGCTAGAGATCTGGCGGGGGGATATCAAGAGACCCAGTACTTC.

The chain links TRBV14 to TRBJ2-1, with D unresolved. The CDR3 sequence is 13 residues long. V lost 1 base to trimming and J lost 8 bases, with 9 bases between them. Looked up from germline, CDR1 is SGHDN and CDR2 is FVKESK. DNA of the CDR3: TGTGCCAGCAGCCAAGTTCGGGTTTATGAGCAGTTCTTC. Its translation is CASSQVRVYEQFF.

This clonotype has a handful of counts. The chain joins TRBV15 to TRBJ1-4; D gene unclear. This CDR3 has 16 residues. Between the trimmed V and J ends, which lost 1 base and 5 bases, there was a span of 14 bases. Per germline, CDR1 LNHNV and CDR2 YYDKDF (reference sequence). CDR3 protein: CATSRAKRDNNEKLFF. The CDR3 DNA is TGTGCCACCAGCAGAGCTAAGCGGGATAACAATGAAAAACTGTTTTTT. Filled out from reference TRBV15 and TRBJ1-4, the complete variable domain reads DAMVIQNPRYQVTQFGKPVTLSCSQTLNHNVMYWYQQKSSQAPKLLFHYYDKDFNNEADTPDNFQSRRPNTSFCFLDIRSPGLGDTAMYLCATSRAKRDNNEKLFFGSGTQLSVL.

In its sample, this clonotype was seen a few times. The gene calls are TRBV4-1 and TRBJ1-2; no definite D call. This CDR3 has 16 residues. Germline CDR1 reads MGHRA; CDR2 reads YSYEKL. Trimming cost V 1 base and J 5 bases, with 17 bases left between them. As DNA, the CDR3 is TGCGCCAGCAGCCAAGTGTTGAGGGCGGATCGTTATGGCTACACCTTC. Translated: CASSQVLRADRYGYTF.

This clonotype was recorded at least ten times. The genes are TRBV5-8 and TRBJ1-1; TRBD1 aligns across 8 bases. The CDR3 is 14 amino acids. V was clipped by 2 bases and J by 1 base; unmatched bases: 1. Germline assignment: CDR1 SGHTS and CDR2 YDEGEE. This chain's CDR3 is CASSFGTGNTEAFF. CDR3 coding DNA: TGTGCCAGCAGCTTCGGGACAGGGAACACTGAAGCTTTCTTT. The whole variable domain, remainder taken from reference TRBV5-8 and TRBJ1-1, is EAGVTQSPTHLIKTRGQQATLRCSPISGHTSVYWYQQALGLGLQFLLWYDEGEERNRGNFPPRFSGRQFPNYSSELNVNALELEDSALYLCASSFGTGNTEAFFGQGTRLTVV.

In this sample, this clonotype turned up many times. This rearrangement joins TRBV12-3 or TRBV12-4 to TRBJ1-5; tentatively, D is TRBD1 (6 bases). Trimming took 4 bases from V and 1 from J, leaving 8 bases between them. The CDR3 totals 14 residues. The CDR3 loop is CASSSQGSNQPQHF. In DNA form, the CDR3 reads TGTGCCAGCAGTTCACAGGGAAGCAATCAGCCCCAGCATTTT.

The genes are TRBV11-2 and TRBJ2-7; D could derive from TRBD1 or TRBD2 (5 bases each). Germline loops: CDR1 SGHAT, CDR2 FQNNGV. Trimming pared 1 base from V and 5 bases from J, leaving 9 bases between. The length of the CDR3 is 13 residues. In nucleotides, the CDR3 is TGTGCCAGCAGCTTAGCTGGGACGAACGAGCAGTACTTC. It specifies CASSLAGTNEQYF.

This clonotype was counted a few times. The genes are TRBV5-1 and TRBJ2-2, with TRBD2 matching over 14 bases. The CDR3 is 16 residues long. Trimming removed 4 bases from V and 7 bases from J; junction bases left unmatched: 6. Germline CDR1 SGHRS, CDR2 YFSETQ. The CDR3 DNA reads TGCGCCAGCAGCACAGGGACTAGCGGGAGTATCGGGGAGCTGTTTTTT. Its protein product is CASSTGTSGSIGELFF.

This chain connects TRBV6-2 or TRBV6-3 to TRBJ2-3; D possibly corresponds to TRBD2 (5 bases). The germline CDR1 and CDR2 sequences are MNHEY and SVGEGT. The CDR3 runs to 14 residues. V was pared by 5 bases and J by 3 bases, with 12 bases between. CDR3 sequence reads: CASSEDSFTDTQYF. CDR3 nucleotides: TGTGCCAGCAGTGAGGACTCCTTTACAGATACGCAGTATTTT.

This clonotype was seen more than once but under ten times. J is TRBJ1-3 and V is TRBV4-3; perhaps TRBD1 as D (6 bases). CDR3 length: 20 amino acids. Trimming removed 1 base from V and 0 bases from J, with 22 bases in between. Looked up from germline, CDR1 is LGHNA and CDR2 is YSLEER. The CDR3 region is CASSQVIGVQGLGSGNTIYF. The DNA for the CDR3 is TGCGCCAGCAGCCAAGTGATAGGTGTACAGGGATTAGGCTCTGGAAACACCATATATTTT.

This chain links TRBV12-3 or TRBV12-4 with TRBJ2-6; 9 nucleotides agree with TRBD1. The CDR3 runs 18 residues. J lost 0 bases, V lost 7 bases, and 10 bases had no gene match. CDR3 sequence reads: CASTPRQGVHSGANVLTF. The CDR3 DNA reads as TGTGCCAGCACCCCCCGACAGGGGGTACACTCTGGGGCCAACGTCCTGACTTTC.